The clone carrying this TCR beta chain was observed a handful of times. The related graft donor's blood sample was taken on the day of bone marrow donation. The CDR3 has 13 residues. CDR1 is SQVTM and CDR2 is ANQGSEA in the germline V gene. Between the trimmed V and J ends, which lost 2 bases and 7 bases, there was a span of 15 bases. This record belongs to a study of T cells after posttransplantation cyclophosphamide. Assay: immunoSEQ multiplex PCR; the TCRdb copy retains only in-frame clones and omits some. The sample contains 38,000 or so clones, none of them singletons. The sequenced sample consisted of PBMCs. The chain recombines TRBV29-1 with TRBJ2-7; D might be TRBD2 (6 bases). The TCR sequence derives from a man aged 45-65 years in good health, CMV-negative, and a related stem cell transplant donor. The CDR3 region is CSVETSSPREQYF. The CDR3, as DNA: TGCAGCGTTGAAACTAGCTCCCCACGGGAGCAGTACTTC.